This T cell receptor beta chain came from a study of blood T cell repertoires in COVID-19. Original handling: Reference gene primer amplification gave nucleated cell count estimates. Assay used: immunoSEQ multiplex PCR; TCRdb lists only in-frame clones, some missing. The V and J calls and clone size are taken from that table; D and trimming were inferred from the DNA. The table lists 280,000 or so clones, 90% of them singletons, with about 1.8% in the top ten. This study enrolled people aged about 18 to 100 from around 26 US geographic areas. CDR1 and CDR2 from the germline V gene are MNHEY and SVGAGI. With 10 bases clipped from V and 6 bases from J, the junction kept 9 bases outside the gene matches. The CDR3 spans 13 residues. A single count supports this clone.

This clonotype was sampled from a woman aged 18-30 years with acute COVID-19. This chain uses TRBV6-5 with TRBJ2-7; 10 bases are a match to TRBD1. The sample was PBMCs or T cells enriched from blood (not recorded which). CDR3 DNA: TGTGCCACCTTCGGACAGGGGGGGTTCGAGCAGTACTTC. Translating gives CATFGQGGFEQYF.